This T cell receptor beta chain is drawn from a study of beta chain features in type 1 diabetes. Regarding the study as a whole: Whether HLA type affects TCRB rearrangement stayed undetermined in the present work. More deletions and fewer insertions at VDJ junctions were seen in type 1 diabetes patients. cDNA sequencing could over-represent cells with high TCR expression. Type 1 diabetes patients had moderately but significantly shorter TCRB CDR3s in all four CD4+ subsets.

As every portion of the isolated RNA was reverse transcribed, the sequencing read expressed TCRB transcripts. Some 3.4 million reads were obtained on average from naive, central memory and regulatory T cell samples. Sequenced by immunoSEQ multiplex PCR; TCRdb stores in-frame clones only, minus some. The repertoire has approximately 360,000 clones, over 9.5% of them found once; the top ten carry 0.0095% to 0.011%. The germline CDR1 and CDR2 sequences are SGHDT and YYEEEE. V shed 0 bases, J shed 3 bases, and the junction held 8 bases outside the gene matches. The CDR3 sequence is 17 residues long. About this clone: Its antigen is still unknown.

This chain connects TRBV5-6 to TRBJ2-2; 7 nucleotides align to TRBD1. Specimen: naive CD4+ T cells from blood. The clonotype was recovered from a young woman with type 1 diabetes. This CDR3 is CASSLGRWTGDTGELFF. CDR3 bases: TGTGCCAGCAGCTTGGGGAGATGGACAGGAGACACCGGGGAGCTGTTTTTT.